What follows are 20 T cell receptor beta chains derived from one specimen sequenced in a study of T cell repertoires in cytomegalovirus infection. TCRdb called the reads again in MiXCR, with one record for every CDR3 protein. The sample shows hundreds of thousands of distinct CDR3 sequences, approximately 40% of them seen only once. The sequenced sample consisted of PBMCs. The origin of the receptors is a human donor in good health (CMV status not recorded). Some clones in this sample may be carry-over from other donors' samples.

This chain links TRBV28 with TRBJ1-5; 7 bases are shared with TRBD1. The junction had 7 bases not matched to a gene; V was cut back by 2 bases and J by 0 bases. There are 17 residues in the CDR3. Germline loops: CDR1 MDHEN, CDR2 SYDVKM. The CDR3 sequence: CASSLLLTGSSNQPQHF. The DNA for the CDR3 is TGTGCCAGCAGTTTACTCCTGACAGGGAGTAGCAATCAGCCCCAGCATTTT. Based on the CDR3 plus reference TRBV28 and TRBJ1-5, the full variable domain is DVKVTQSSRYLVKRTGEKVFLECVQDMDHENMFWYRQDPGLGLRLIYFSYDVKMKEKGDIPEGYSVSREKKERFSLILESASTNQTSMYLCASSLLLTGSSNQPQHFGDGTRLSIL.

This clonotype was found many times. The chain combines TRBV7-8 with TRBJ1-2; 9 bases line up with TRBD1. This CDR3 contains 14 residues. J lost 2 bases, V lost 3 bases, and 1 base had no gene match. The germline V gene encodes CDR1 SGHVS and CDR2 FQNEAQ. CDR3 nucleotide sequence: TGTGCCAGCAGCTTGGGGACAGGGAACTATGGCTACACCTTC. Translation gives CASSLGTGNYGYTF.

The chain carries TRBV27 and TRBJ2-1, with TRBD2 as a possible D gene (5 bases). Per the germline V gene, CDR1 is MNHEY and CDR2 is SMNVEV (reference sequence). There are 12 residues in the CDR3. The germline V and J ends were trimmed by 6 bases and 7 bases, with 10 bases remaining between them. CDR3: CASRTGMNEQFF. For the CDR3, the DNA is TGTGCCAGCAGGACCGGGATGAATGAGCAGTTCTTC.

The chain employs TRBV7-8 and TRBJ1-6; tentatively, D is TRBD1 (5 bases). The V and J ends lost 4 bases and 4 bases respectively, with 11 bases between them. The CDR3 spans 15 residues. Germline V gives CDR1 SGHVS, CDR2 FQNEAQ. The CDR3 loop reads CASSSTDGYNSPLHF. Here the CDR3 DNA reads TGTGCCAGCAGCTCGACAGATGGTTATAATTCACCCCTCCACTTT.

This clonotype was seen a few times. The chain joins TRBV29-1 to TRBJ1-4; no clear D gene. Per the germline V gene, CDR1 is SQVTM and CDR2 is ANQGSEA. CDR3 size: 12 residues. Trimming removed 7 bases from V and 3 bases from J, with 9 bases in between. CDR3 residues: CSAVGPNEKLFF. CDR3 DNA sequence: TGCAGCGCCGTAGGTCCTAATGAAAAACTGTTTTTT.

CDR3: CASSIVAGGWQFF. The CDR3 coding sequence is TGTGCCAGTAGTATAGTCGCCGGGGGCTGGCAGTTCTTC. The chain couples TRBV19 to TRBJ2-1; D tentatively reads TRBD1 or TRBD2 (6 bases each). Germline CDR1 is LNHDA and CDR2 is SQIVND (reference sequence). The V and J ends lost 1 base and 12 bases respectively, with 13 bases between them. The CDR3 spans 13 residues.

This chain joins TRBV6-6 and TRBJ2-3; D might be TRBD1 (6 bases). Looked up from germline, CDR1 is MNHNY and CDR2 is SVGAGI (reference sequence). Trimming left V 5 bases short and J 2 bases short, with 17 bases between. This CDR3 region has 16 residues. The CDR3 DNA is TGTGCCAGCAGTCCCCAGGGGAAGGAATTCACAGATACGCAGTATTTT. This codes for CASSPQGKEFTDTQYF.

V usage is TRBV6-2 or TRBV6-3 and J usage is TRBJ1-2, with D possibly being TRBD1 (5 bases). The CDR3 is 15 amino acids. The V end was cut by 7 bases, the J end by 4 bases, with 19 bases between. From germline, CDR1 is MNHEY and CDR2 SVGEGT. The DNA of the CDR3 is TGTGCCAGCAATGACCGGGACGGAGGTTTCTATGGCTACACCTTC. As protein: CASNDRDGGFYGYTF.

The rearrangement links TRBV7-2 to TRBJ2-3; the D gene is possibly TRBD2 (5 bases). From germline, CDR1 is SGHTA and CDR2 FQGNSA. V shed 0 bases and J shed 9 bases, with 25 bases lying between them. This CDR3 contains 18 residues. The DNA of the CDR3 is TGTGCCAGCAGCTTAGCGAGTGGGAGCGGCGTACCCCCATCCACGCAGTATTTT. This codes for CASSLASGSGVPPSTQYF.

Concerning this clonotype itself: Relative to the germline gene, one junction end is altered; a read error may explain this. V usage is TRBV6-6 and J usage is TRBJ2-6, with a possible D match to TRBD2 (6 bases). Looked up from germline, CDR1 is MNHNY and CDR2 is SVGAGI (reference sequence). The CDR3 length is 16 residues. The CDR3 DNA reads TGTTCCAGCGGGCCTCCAGGGATGCCTGGGGCCAACGTCCTGACTTTC. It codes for CSSGPPGMPGANVLTF.

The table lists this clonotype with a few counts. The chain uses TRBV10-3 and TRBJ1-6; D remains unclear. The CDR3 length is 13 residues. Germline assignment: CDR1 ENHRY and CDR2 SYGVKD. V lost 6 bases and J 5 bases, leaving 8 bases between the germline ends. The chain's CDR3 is CAIRSADNSPLHF. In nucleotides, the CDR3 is TGTGCCATCAGGTCCGCAGATAATTCACCCCTCCACTTT.

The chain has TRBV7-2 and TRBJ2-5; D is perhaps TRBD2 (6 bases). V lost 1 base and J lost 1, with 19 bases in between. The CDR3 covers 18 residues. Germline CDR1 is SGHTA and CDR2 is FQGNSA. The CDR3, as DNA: TGTGCCAGCAGCTTAGAGTTGTATAGCGGAGCGATCCAAGAGACCCAGTACTTC. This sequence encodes CASSLELYSGAIQETQYF.

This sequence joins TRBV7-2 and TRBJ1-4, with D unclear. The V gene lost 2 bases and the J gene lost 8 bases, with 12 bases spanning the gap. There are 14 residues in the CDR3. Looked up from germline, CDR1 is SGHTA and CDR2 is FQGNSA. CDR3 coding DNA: TGTGCCAGCAGCTTAAGTTGGGCGGAAGAAAAACTGTTTTTT. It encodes CASSLSWAEEKLFF.

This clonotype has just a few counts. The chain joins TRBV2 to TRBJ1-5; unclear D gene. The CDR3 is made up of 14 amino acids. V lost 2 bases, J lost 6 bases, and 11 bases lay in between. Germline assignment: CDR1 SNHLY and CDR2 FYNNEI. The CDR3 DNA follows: TGTGCCAGCAGTGAACGGTCTTGGACTCAGCCCCAGCATTTT. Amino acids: CASSERSWTQPQHF.

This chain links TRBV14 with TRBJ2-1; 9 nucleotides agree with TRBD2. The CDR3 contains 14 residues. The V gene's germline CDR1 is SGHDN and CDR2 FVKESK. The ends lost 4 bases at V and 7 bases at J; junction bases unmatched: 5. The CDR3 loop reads CASSLAGAWNEQFF. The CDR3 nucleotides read TGTGCCAGCAGCCTAGCGGGAGCTTGGAATGAGCAGTTCTTC. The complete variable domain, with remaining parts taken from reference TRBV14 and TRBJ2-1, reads EAGVTQFPSHSVIEKGQTVTLRCDPISGHDNLYWYRRVMGKEIKFLLHFVKESKQDESGMPNNRFLAERTGGTYSTLKVQPAELEDSGVYFCASSLAGAWNEQFFGPGTRLTVL.

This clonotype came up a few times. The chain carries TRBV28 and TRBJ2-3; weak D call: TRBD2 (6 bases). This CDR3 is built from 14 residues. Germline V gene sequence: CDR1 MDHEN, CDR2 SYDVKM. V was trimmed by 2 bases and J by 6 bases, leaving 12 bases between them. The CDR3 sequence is CASSLMAGKDTQYF. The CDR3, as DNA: TGTGCCAGCAGTTTAATGGCGGGGAAGGATACGCAGTATTTT.

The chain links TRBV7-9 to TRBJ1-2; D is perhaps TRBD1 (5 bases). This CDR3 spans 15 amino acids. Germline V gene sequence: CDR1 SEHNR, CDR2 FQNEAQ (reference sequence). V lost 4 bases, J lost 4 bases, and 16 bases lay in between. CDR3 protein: CASSYGTDLIYGYTF. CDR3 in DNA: TGTGCCAGCAGCTACGGGACGGACCTGATCTATGGCTACACCTTC.

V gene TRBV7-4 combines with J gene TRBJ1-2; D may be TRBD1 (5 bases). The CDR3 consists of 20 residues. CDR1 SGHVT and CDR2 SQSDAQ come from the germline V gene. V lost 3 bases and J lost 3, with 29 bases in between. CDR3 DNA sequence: TGTGCCAGCAGCTTTCAGATCGCCGCGGTCCCGGGGGTATCGGACTATGGCTACACCTTC. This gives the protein CASSFQIAAVPGVSDYGYTF.

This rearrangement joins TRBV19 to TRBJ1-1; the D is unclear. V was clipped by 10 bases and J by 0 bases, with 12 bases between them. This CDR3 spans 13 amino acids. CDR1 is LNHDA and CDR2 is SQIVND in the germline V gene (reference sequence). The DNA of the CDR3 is TGTGCCATTGGGAGGTCCATGAACACTGAAGCTTTCTTT. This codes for CAIGRSMNTEAFF.

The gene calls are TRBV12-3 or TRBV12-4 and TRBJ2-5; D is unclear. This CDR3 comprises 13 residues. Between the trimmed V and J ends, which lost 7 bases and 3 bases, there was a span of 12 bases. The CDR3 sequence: CASTEAAEETQYF. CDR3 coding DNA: TGTGCCAGCACCGAAGCTGCGGAAGAGACCCAGTACTTC.